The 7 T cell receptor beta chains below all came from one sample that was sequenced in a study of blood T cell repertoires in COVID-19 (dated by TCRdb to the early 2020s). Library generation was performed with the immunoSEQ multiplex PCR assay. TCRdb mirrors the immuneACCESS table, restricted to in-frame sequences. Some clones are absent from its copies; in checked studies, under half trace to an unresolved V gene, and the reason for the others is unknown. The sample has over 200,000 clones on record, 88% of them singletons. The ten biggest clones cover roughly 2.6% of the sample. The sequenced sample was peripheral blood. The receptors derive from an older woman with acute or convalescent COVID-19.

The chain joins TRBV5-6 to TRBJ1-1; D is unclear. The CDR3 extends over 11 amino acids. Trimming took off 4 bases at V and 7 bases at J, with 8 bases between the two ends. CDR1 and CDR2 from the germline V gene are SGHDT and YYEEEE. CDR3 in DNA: TGTGCCAGCAGCCACGAGCGTGAAGCTTTCTTT. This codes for CASSHEREAFF.

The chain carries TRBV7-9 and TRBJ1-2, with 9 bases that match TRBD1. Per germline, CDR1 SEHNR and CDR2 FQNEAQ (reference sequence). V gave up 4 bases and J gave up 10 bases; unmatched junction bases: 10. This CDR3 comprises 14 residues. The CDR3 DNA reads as TGTGCCAGCAGCTCCAAAGGGACAGGGCTACTCTACACCTTC. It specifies CASSSKGTGLLYTF.

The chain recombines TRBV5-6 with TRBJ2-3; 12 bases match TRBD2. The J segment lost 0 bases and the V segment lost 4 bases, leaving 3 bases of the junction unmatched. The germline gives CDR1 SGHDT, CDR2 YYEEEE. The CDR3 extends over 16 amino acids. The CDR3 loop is CASSEGLAGSTDTQYF. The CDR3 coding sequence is TGTGCCAGCAGCGAGGGACTAGCGGGTAGCACAGATACGCAGTATTTT.

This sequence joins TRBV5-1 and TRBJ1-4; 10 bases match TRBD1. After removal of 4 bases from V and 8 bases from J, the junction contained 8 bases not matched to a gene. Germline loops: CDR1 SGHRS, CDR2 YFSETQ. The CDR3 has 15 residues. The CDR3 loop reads CASSKGTGVREKLFF. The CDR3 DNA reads TGCGCCAGCAGCAAGGGGACAGGGGTACGAGAAAAACTGTTTTTT.

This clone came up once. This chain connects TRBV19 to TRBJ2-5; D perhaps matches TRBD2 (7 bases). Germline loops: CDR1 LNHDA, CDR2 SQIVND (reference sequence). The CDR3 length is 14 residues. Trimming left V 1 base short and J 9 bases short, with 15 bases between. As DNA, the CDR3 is TGTGCCAGTAGTATAGGAAGGGCGGGGGCGGCCCAGTACTTC. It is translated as CASSIGRAGAAQYF.

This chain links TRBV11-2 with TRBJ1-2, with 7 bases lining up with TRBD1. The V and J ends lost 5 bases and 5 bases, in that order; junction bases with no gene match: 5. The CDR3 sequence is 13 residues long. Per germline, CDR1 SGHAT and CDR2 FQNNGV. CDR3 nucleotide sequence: TGTGCCAGCAGCCCGAGGGACAGTTATGGCTACACCTTC. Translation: CASSPRDSYGYTF.

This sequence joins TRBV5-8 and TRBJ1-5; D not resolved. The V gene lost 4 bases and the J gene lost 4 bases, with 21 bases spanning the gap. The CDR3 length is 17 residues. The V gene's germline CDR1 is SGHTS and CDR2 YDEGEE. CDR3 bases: TGTGCCAGCAGCCCCATATATGCAGGAGGTCGGAATCAGCCCCAGCATTTT. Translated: CASSPIYAGGRNQPQHF. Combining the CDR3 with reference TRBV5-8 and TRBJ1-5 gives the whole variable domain EAGVTQSPTHLIKTRGQQATLRCSPISGHTSVYWYQQALGLGLQFLLWYDEGEERNRGNFPPRFSGRQFPNYSSELNVNALELEDSALYLCASSPIYAGGRNQPQHFGDGTRLSIL.